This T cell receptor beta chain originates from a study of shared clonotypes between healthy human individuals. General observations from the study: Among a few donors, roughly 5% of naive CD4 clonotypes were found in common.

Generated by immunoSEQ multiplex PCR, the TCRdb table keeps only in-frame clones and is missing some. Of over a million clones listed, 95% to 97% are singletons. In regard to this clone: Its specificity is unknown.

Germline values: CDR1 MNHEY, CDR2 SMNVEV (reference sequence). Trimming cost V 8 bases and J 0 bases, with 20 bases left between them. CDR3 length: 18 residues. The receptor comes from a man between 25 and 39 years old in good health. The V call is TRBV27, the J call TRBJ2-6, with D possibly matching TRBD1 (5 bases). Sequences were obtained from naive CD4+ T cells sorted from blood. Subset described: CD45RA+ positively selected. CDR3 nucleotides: TGTGCCAGCCGATTTACAGGAATACGCTACTCTGGGGCCAACGTCCTGACTTTC. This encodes CASRFTGIRYSGANVLTF.